This T cell receptor (beta chain) was captured in a study of blood T cell repertoires in COVID-19. Study as a whole: Some COVID-19 samples were acute and others convalescent; all came from the United States, Italy and Spain. From T cells, B-cell-depleted T cells, or PBMCs came the material, which was cDNA or gDNA.

Sequencing was performed with immunoSEQ multiplex PCR; in TCRdb, only in-frame clones are kept and a portion is missing. The sample holds approximately 330,000 clones, around nine tenths seen once. The length of the CDR3 is 12 residues. CDR1 MNHEY and CDR2 SVGEGT come from the germline V gene. Trimming shortened V by 6 bases and J by 10 bases, and 15 bases separated the two germline ends. Sequenced sample: peripheral blood. The chain has TRBV6-2 or TRBV6-3 and TRBJ1-2; D remains unclear. The receptor was isolated from a woman in her forties or fifties with active or convalescent COVID-19. The CDR3 loop reads CASSFPAYDYTF. CDR3 DNA sequence: TGTGCCAGCAGCTTTCCTGCCTACGACTACACCTTC.